The TCR beta chain described here comes from a study of STAT5B mutations in CD4+ large granular lymphocyte leukemia. On the study more broadly: Healthy donors showed HLA-associated enrichment of the CDR3 'QG' motif.

Profiling relied on immunoSEQ multiplex PCR, and the TCRdb table lists in-frame clones only, not all of them. Of 23,000 or so clones listed, less than 80% are singletons. The CDR3 totals 16 residues. Trimming left V 5 bases short and J 0 bases short, with 14 bases between. Germline V gene lookup returns CDR1 MNHEY and CDR2 SMNVEV (reference sequence). Study-wide results and caveats: TRBV06-family usage was enriched in top patient clones (8/27) versus controls (2/35). No patients shared main leukemic clonotypes, though 20% to 25% appeared at low frequency elsewhere. Patient CD4-sorted repertoires stayed more clonal than healthy ones after leukemic-clone removal.

In regard to this clone: Its antigen is unknown.

This rearrangement joins TRBV27 to TRBJ1-5; D remains unclear. The sequence was collected from a human donor in good health. Material for sequencing was CD4+ T cells from blood buffy coats. As DNA, the CDR3 is TGTGCCAGCAGTACCGCCTCCCGGGGTAGCAATCAGCCCCAGCATTTT. Translating gives CASSTASRGSNQPQHF.